This TCR beta chain derives from a study of blood T cell repertoires in COVID-19. TCRdb's copy holds only in-frame clones and misses some; the assay was immunoSEQ multiplex PCR. The sample lists 350,000 or so clones; around 83% were seen once. Germline lookup yields CDR1 KGHDR and CDR2 SFDVKD. This CDR3 contains 16 residues. Between the trimmed V and J ends, which lost 3 bases and 0 bases, there was a span of 11 bases. The sequencing sample was made of peripheral blood. The receptor was derived from a man aged 25 to 45 with active or convalescent COVID-19. The chain employs TRBV24-1 and TRBJ1-3; D not resolved. This CDR3 is CATSDPRGDSGNTIYF. For the CDR3, the DNA is TGTGCCACCAGTGATCCACGGGGAGACTCTGGAAACACCATATATTTT.